The entry that follows covers one TCR beta chain sequence. No antigen is known for it. Base-call qualities are not available, and no considerably larger clone is one nucleotide away. The junction carries 9 bases between V and J, which are trimmed by 0 bases and 4 bases respectively. Including cysteine and phenylalanine, the CDR3 has 14 amino acids. Only the CDR3 region is kept as DNA, spanning 42 bases read in frame from base 1. CDR1 and CDR2 are read off the germline V gene as SGDLS and YYNGEE. TCRbeta CDR3 regions were amplified from genomic DNA by means of the immunoSEQ Assay, a bias-controlled multiplex PCR. Concerning the study's data processing: Nucleated cell counts per sample were estimated from amplification of reference gene primers within the assay. Sequence reads were collapsed and filtered to measure the absolute abundance of every unique TCRbeta CDR3 rearrangement. For each sample, productive Simpson clonality was calculated as the square root of Simpson's diversity index over productive rearrangements. The source is immuneACCESS, and TCRdb retained only in-frame sequences with V and J called. Part of the clones is not carried over; for the studies checked, unresolved V genes explain less than half of this, and the remainder is unexplained. From that table come the V and J calls and clone size; the DNA was used to work out D and trimming. This sample gives 130,000 to 150,000 clones in total; 75% to 85% of them show up just once. The top ten hold more than 8.5% of the sample.

The data are from a study of blood T cell repertoires in COVID-19 (dated by TCRdb to the early 2020s). Describing the broader study: Collaborator samples came from the United States, Italy and Spain and covered acute and convalescent phases of COVID-19. Samples came from the ongoing ImmuneRACE study (first 160 participants) plus 1,254 subjects from 6 global collaborators. Nearly every sample came with metadata listing a de-identified subject ID, COVID-19 status, age in years and sex. The dataset comprised deeply sampled blood TCRbeta repertoires from subjects exposed to, actively infected with, or recovered from COVID-19. A freely available public database, intended as a resource for researchers studying the immune response to SARS-CoV-2, is where the repertoires were released. Where HLA class I and class II types were available, the types were taken from metadata supplied by the sample provider, not from assay-based typing. The prospective study material was composed of cDNA or gDNA derived from T cells, B-cell-depleted T cells, or PBMCs. Beyond this particular receptor, the publication reports: The quantity of clinical and demographic metadata differed by source and by participant and was supplied without curation.

Whole blood was collected in K2EDTA tubes by collaborating institutions according to the institutions' own protocols. For TCRbeta analysis, collaborator samples were shipped as frozen whole blood, as isolated PBMCs, or as DNA extracted from either sample type. The chain employs TRBV9 and TRBJ2-3, with the D gene uncertain. Sequencing input: peripheral blood. This TCR derives from a man between 60 and 75 years old with active or convalescent COVID-19. At the DNA level, the sequence is TGTGCCAGCAGCGTAGCCGGGTCAGCAGATACGCAGTATTTT. Translated, it reads CASSVAGSADTQYF.